Listed here are 19 T cell receptor beta chains from one sample, sequenced in a study of multiple sclerosis patients with progressive multifocal leukoencephalopathy (dated by TCRdb to the late 2010s). The sample's time point, from its label and the paper: before natalizumab initiation. Receptor amplification or capture employed the immunoSEQ multiplex PCR assay. The table was pulled from immuneACCESS by TCRdb, which kept in-frame rearrangements only. Such tables lose some clones; where checked, under half of the loss comes from unresolved V genes, and the rest has no known cause. This sample gives 25,000 to 35,000 clones in total; more than 70% of them show up just once. The ten most abundant clones make up under 1.2% of the sample. Material for sequencing was PBMCs. The receptors shown here come from a human donor with multiple sclerosis.

The chain uses TRBV4-3 and TRBJ1-2, with a weak D call TRBD1 (5 bases). V was pared by 0 bases and J by 3 bases, with 14 bases between. This CDR3 comprises 16 residues. Germline V gene sequence: CDR1 LGHNA, CDR2 YSLEER. CDR3 loop: CASSQDRDGTYYGYTF. The CDR3 DNA is TGCGCCAGCAGCCAAGATCGGGACGGCACATACTATGGCTACACCTTC.

The chain carries TRBV25-1 and TRBJ1-1; no firm D call. Deletions cut 6 bases from V and 0 bases from J, with 8 bases between. CDR3 size: 13 residues. Germline V CDR1 and CDR2: MGHDK, SYGVNS. CDR3 region: CASRRTVNTEAFF. CDR3 coding DNA: TGTGCCAGCAGGAGAACAGTGAACACTGAAGCTTTCTTT.

V is TRBV4-2 and J is TRBJ2-5; D gene uncertain. The J call may be in error: the DNA end matches TRBJ2-7 better. Germline lookup yields CDR1 LGHNA and CDR2 YNFKEQ. The CDR3 is 14 residues long. The CDR3 loop is CASSPLAGYYEQYF. CDR3 bases: TGTGCCAGCAGCCCACTGGCAGGATACTACGAGCAGTACTTC.

CDR3 nucleotide sequence: TGTGCCAGTAGTATCTGGGGTAATGAAAAACTGTTTTTT. Its protein is CASSIWGNEKLFF. This chain joins TRBV19 and TRBJ1-4; the D is unclear. Trimming took 3 bases from V and 4 from J, leaving 6 bases between them. CDR3 length: 13 amino acids. Germline V lookup: CDR1 LNHDA, CDR2 SQIVND (reference sequence).

Comment on this clone: An end of the junction does not agree with germline; a read error may underlie this. The chain carries TRBV20-1 and TRBJ2-1; a weak D match, TRBD1 (6 bases). CDR1 is DFQATT, CDR2 SNEGSKA, per germline (reference sequence). The CDR3 contains 11 residues. The CDR3 loop reads CSARDFRTALF. Written as DNA, the CDR3 is TGCAGTGCTAGAGATTTTCGGACAGCGCTCTTC.

This chain joins TRBV9 and TRBJ2-3; 7 positions agree with TRBD2. In germline, CDR1 is SGDLS, CDR2 YYNGEE. V gave up 3 bases and J gave up 2 bases; unmatched junction bases: 6. CDR3 length equals 15 residues. In DNA, the CDR3 is TGTGCCAGCAGCGGCACCGGGACTACCACAGATACGCAGTATTTT. Translation: CASSGTGTTTDTQYF.

In this sample, this clone turned up once. This chain connects TRBV5-4 to TRBJ2-3, with TRBD2 as a possible D gene (7 bases). V shed 2 bases and J shed 4 bases, with 14 bases lying between them. CDR3 length equals 15 residues. Germline V gene sequence: CDR1 SGHNT, CDR2 YYREEE (reference sequence). This chain's CDR3 is CASSFGGRSPDTQYF. CDR3 bases: TGTGCCAGCAGCTTCGGGGGGCGATCCCCAGATACGCAGTATTTT.

V is TRBV19 and J is TRBJ2-3; D uncertain. There are 13 residues in the CDR3. Germline-derived CDR1 and CDR2 are LNHDA and SQIVND (reference sequence). V lost 5 bases, J lost 5 bases, and 11 bases lay in between. The CDR3 DNA reads as TGTGCCAGTAGTTGGGCGCCAGAAGATACGCAGTATTTT. Amino acids: CASSWAPEDTQYF.

This chain uses TRBV18 with TRBJ2-3; TRBD2 agrees at 7 bases. Germline V lookup: CDR1 KGHSH, CDR2 LQKENI. This CDR3 comprises 15 residues. The V gene end was trimmed by 2 bases and the J gene end by 6 bases; junction bases not matched to a gene: 8. The chain's CDR3 is CASSPVRGVTDTQYF. The CDR3, as DNA: TGTGCCAGCTCACCAGTCCGGGGGGTTACTGATACGCAGTATTTT. Variable domain in full (rest from reference TRBV18 and TRBJ2-3): NAGVMQNPRHLVRRRGQEARLRCSPMKGHSHVYWYRQLPEEGLKFMVYLQKENIIDESGMPKERFSAEFPKEGPSILRIQQVVRGDSAAYFCASSPVRGVTDTQYFGPGTRLTVL.

V usage is TRBV6-6 and J usage is TRBJ2-7; a possible D gene is TRBD1 (5 bases). This CDR3 comprises 13 residues. Germline V gene sequence: CDR1 MNHNY, CDR2 SVGAGI (reference sequence). Trimming cost V 2 bases and J 6 bases, with 11 bases left between them. The CDR3 coding sequence is TGTGCCAGCAGTTACGGGGCAAAGGGCGAGCAGTACTTC. Translated, it gives CASSYGAKGEQYF.

V gene TRBV4-1 combines with J gene TRBJ1-2, with TRBD1 matching 7 bases. CDR3 length: 17 residues. V trimming: 1 base; J trimming: 1 base; junction bases outside the gene matches: 9. Germline V gene data show CDR1 as MGHRA and CDR2 as YSYEKL. The chain's CDR3 is CASSQGLGQLFNYGYTF. CDR3 nucleotides: TGCGCCAGCAGCCAAGGGTTGGGACAGCTCTTTAACTATGGCTACACCTTC.

Here the CDR3 reads CASSRGGGPRDYGYTF. The CDR3 bases are TGTGCCAGCAGCAGGGGTGGGGGACCCCGGGACTATGGCTACACCTTC. V and J are TRBV9 and TRBJ1-2; possibly TRBD1 for D (5 bases). Germline V lookup: CDR1 SGDLS, CDR2 YYNGEE. The CDR3 has 16 residues. V shed 4 bases and J shed 3 bases, with 19 bases lying between them.

V and J are TRBV14 and TRBJ2-3; possible D gene TRBD2, 7 bases. Germline V lookup: CDR1 SGHDN, CDR2 FVKESK. This CDR3 is 17 amino acids long. V was cut by 0 bases and J by 2 bases, with 15 bases left in between. The CDR3 DNA reads TGTGCCAGCAGCCAAGATAAAACGGGGGGCCCCACAGATACGCAGTATTTT. It translates to CASSQDKTGGPTDTQYF. Complete variable domain (other parts from reference TRBV14 and TRBJ2-3): EAGVTQFPSHSVIEKGQTVTLRCDPISGHDNLYWYRRVMGKEIKFLLHFVKESKQDESGMPNNRFLAERTGGTYSTLKVQPAELEDSGVYFCASSQDKTGGPTDTQYFGPGTRLTVL.

This rearrangement joins TRBV6-1 to TRBJ2-7, with D possibly TRBD2 on 5 matching bases. The length of the CDR3 is 13 residues. Germline values: CDR1 MNHNS, CDR2 SASEGT. V lost 8 bases and J lost 6, with 17 bases in between. CDR3 bases: TGTGCCAGCTCAGCCGGGCCCGAGGGCGAGCAGTACTTC. Encoded protein: CASSAGPEGEQYF.

This chain joins TRBV6-1 and TRBJ2-7, with D perhaps TRBD1 (6 bases). Trimming shortened V by 1 base and J by 2 bases, and 9 bases separated the two germline ends. This CDR3 is 14 amino acids long. From germline, CDR1 is MNHNS and CDR2 SASEGT. As DNA, the CDR3 is TGTGCCAGCAGTGAAGACAGGGACACCTACGAGCAGTACTTC. Translating it yields CASSEDRDTYEQYF.

This clone is a singleton in its sample. The chain uses TRBV2 and TRBJ1-1, with D unresolved. Germline CDR1 SNHLY, CDR2 FYNNEI. CDR3 size: 14 residues. Trimming removed 1 base at V and 5 bases at J, with 11 bases between. In nucleotides, the CDR3 is TGTGCCAGCAGTGAAGGGCTCGTTGGAACTGAAGCTTTCTTT. Amino acids: CASSEGLVGTEAFF.

The DNA for the CDR3 is TGTGCCAGTAGTCCCGCCGGGACAGGTTTATCCTCTGGAAACACCATATATTTT. Translation: CASSPAGTGLSSGNTIYF. This chain joins TRBV19 and TRBJ1-3; 8 nucleotides line up with TRBD1. The CDR3 extends over 18 amino acids. The J segment lost 0 bases and the V segment lost 5 bases, leaving 12 bases of the junction unmatched. The V gene's germline CDR1 is LNHDA and CDR2 SQIVND (reference sequence).

The chain uses TRBV7-2 and TRBJ1-4; D call uncertain. The CDR3 is 17 residues long. Trimming stripped 7 bases from V and 1 base from J, with 19 bases between. Germline CDR1 SGHTA, CDR2 FQGNSA. The CDR3 protein is CASKARVGSGTNEKLFF. Here the CDR3 DNA reads TGTGCCAGCAAAGCCCGAGTGGGGTCGGGAACTAATGAAAAACTGTTTTTT.

In its sample, this clone was seen once. The V call is TRBV6-1, the J call TRBJ2-7; no clear D gene. This CDR3 is built from 16 residues. V was cut by 3 bases and J by 1 base, with 16 bases left in between. The V gene's germline CDR1 is MNHNS and CDR2 SASEGT. The CDR3 DNA follows: TGTGCCAGCAGTGACAACATAAGAGCAGGTTCCTACGAGCAGTACTTC. Protein: CASSDNIRAGSYEQYF.